Listed below are T cell receptor beta chains from one sample, sequenced in a study of blood T cell repertoires in COVID-19. Assay used: immunoSEQ multiplex PCR; TCRdb lists only in-frame clones, some missing. The sample records approximately 100,000 clones, around 84% being singletons. Sequencing was done on a sample of peripheral blood. All receptors come from a man aged 80 or over with acute or convalescent COVID-19. The CDR3 runs from the conserved cysteine through the conserved F or W. A D gene is named only where the DNA matches it firmly. Part of the rows lack a size; the others show once, few, many or a class for expanded clones.

v_gene: TRBV14
j_gene: TRBJ1-6
abundance: .
d_gene: .
CDR3aa: CASSQDLGGHNSPLHF
CDR3nt: TGTGCCAGCAGCCAAGATCTAGGAGGTCATAATTCACCCCTCCACTTT

v_gene: TRBV15
j_gene: TRBJ2-7
abundance: .
d_gene: .
CDR3aa: CATSRAGELPYEQYF
CDR3nt: TGTGCCACCAGCAGAGCGGGAGAATTGCCCTACGAGCAGTACTTC

v_gene: TRBV3-1/TRBV3-2
j_gene: TRBJ2-3
abundance: .
d_gene: TRBD2
CDR3aa: CASSQGSGSPVRTDTQYF
CDR3nt: TGTGCCAGCAGCCAAGGTAGCGGGAGCCCCGTACGCACAGATACGCAGTATTTT

v_gene: TRBV6-2/TRBV6-3
j_gene: TRBJ2-7
abundance: once
d_gene: .
CDR3aa: CASSYSPRRLSYEQYF
CDR3nt: TGTGCCAGCAGTTATTCGCCGAGGCGCCTCTCCTACGAGCAGTACTTC

v_gene: TRBV5-1
j_gene: TRBJ1-5
abundance: .
d_gene: .
CDR3aa: CASRTASNQPQHF
CDR3nt: TGCGCCAGCCGGACAGCTAGCAATCAGCCCCAGCATTTT

v_gene: TRBV6-5
j_gene: TRBJ2-5
abundance: .
d_gene: TRBD1
CDR3aa: CASSNRGLETQYF
CDR3nt: TGTGCCAGCAGTAACAGGGGGCTTGAGACCCAGTACTTC

v_gene: TRBV20-1
j_gene: TRBJ1-4
abundance: few
d_gene: .
CDR3aa: CSASLATNEKLFF
CDR3nt: TGCAGTGCTAGTTTAGCAACTAATGAAAAACTGTTTTTT

v_gene: TRBV6-2/TRBV6-3
j_gene: TRBJ2-1
abundance: few
d_gene: .
CDR3aa: CASSYPLRGLPRSSSYNEQFF
CDR3nt: TGTGCCAGCAGTTACCCCTTGAGGGGACTTCCCCGCTCAAGCTCCTACAATGAGCAGTTCTTC

v_gene: TRBV6-2/TRBV6-3
j_gene: TRBJ2-1
abundance: .
d_gene: .
CDR3aa: CASSYLTYNEQFF
CDR3nt: TGTGCCAGCAGTTACCTGACTTACAATGAGCAGTTCTTC

v_gene: TRBV19
j_gene: TRBJ1-3
abundance: .
d_gene: .
CDR3aa: CASSRQAKGNTIYF
CDR3nt: TGTGCCAGTAGTCGGCAGGCGAAAGGAAACACCATATATTTT

v_gene: TRBV6-5
j_gene: TRBJ1-6
abundance: .
d_gene: .
CDR3aa: CASSRREPSSPLHF
CDR3nt: TGTGCCAGCAGTCGGCGGGAGCCCAGTTCACCCCTCCACTTT

v_gene: TRBV5-1
j_gene: TRBJ2-5
abundance: .
d_gene: TRBD2
CDR3aa: CASSQTSGRRETQYF
CDR3nt: TGCGCCAGCAGCCAGACTAGCGGGAGAAGAGAGACCCAGTACTTC